The 31 T cell receptor beta chains below all came from one sample that was sequenced in a study of shared clonotypes between healthy human individuals. Profiling relied on immunoSEQ multiplex PCR, and the TCRdb table lists in-frame clones only, not all of them. The sample has more than 2,000,000 clones; approximately 93% are singletons. The sample consisted of naive CD4+ T cells from PBMCs. As for subset: CD45RA+ positively selected. These TCRs come from a man aged 18-30 years in good health. Some clones in this sample may be carry-over from other donors' samples.

The chain uses TRBV9 and TRBJ2-7, with TRBD1 matching over 9 bases. The germline gives CDR1 SGDLS, CDR2 YYNGEE. The CDR3 spans 14 residues. The trim removed 3 bases at V and 4 bases at J, leaving 5 bases unmatched. CDR3 coding DNA: TGTGCCAGCAGCGCCTGGGACAGGGATTACGAGCAGTACTTC. Residues: CASSAWDRDYEQYF.

This chain connects TRBV6-1 to TRBJ1-5; no definite D call. The CDR3 runs to 15 residues. The germline V gene has CDR1 MNHNS and CDR2 SASEGT. V shed 10 bases and J shed 7 bases, with 23 bases lying between them. CDR3 sequence: CAIALGLINYQPQHF. CDR3 nucleotides: TGTGCCATCGCACTAGGACTGATCAATTACCAGCCCCAGCATTTT.

This chain links TRBV5-1 with TRBJ2-3; D is perhaps TRBD2 (5 bases). The CDR3 sequence is 15 residues long. The V gene lost 4 bases and the J gene lost 4 bases, with 16 bases spanning the gap. Germline V gives CDR1 SGHRS, CDR2 YFSETQ. CDR3 residues: CASSDMSGSSDTQYF. CDR3 nucleotide sequence: TGCGCCAGCAGCGACATGTCGGGGTCATCAGATACGCAGTATTTT.

A note on this clone: Germline is not matched at one junction end, which may reflect a read error. The chain uses TRBV6-1 and TRBJ2-1; D possibly corresponds to TRBD2 (6 bases). Germline values: CDR1 MNHNS, CDR2 SASEGT. This CDR3 has 13 amino acids. CDR3 loop: CAASGLSYNEQFF. The CDR3 coding sequence is TGCGCCGCCTCGGGACTCAGCTACAATGAGCAGTTCTTC.

CDR3 coding DNA: TGTGCCAGCAGCTTGGGGACAGGGAACAATCAGCCCCAGCATTTT. This sequence encodes CASSLGTGNNQPQHF. The chain uses TRBV5-4 and TRBJ1-5; 8 nucleotides line up with TRBD1. V was clipped by 0 bases and J by 3 bases; unmatched bases: 2. Germline V gives CDR1 SGHNT, CDR2 YYREEE (reference sequence). CDR3 length: 15 residues.

The gene calls are TRBV6-5 and TRBJ2-5, with 15 bases lining up with TRBD2. The germline CDR1 and CDR2 sequences are MNHEY and SVGAGI. V was pared by 7 bases and J by 5 bases, with 5 bases of the junction left unmatched. This CDR3 is 15 amino acids long. The CDR3 bases are TGTGCCAGCAAGAGGACTAGCGGGAGGGTGGAGACCCAGTACTTC. Its protein product is CASKRTSGRVETQYF.

The rearrangement links TRBV5-8 to TRBJ2-3; D gene uncertain. CDR3 length: 13 amino acids. Germline V gene data show CDR1 as SGHTS and CDR2 as YDEGEE. The V end was cut by 4 bases, the J end by 5 bases, with 11 bases between. The CDR3 loop is CASSAVLGDTQYF. CDR3 DNA: TGTGCCAGCAGCGCAGTCCTGGGAGATACGCAGTATTTT. The full variable domain, rest sourced from reference TRBV5-8 and TRBJ2-3, is EAGVTQSPTHLIKTRGQQATLRCSPISGHTSVYWYQQALGLGLQFLLWYDEGEERNRGNFPPRFSGRQFPNYSSELNVNALELEDSALYLCASSAVLGDTQYFGPGTRLTVL.

To note about this clone: This same CDR3 is encoded by further DNA sequences in the sample. This chain links TRBV7-6 with TRBJ2-3; TRBD2 is a possible D gene (6 bases). The V end lost 2 bases, the J end lost 0 bases, and 9 bases lay between the germline ends. The CDR3 runs to 15 residues. CDR1 is SGHVS, CDR2 FNYEAQ, per germline. The chain's CDR3 is CASSLLGRSTDTQYF. The CDR3 DNA sequence: TGTGCCAGCAGCTTACTCGGGAGAAGCACAGATACGCAGTATTTT.

J is TRBJ1-1 and V is TRBV18, with D maybe TRBD1 (5 bases). This CDR3 contains 20 residues. The germline V and J ends were trimmed by 1 base and 3 bases, with 27 bases remaining between them. Germline V lookup: CDR1 KGHSH, CDR2 LQKENI. In nucleotides, the CDR3 is TGTGCCAGCTCACCACGCTGGATGGGTCAGGGAAATCGGCAGGACACTGAAGCTTTCTTT. It codes for CASSPRWMGQGNRQDTEAFF.

The rearrangement uses TRBV7-9 and TRBJ1-3; TRBD1 matches at 9 bases. The CDR3 runs to 16 residues. J lost 1 base, V lost 2 bases, and 3 bases had no gene match. CDR1 and CDR2 from the germline V gene are SEHNR and FQNEAQ (reference sequence). Here the CDR3 reads CASSLMDRGSGNTIYF. The CDR3 DNA sequence: TGTGCCAGCAGCTTAATGGACAGGGGTTCTGGAAACACCATATATTTT.

The chain links TRBV2 to TRBJ2-2, with a tentative D call TRBD2 (5 bases). Trimming took 7 bases from V and 7 from J, leaving 16 bases between them. The CDR3 runs 14 residues. Germline V gene sequence: CDR1 SNHLY, CDR2 FYNNEI. The CDR3 DNA is TGTGCCAGCACCCGGTCGGGGTCGGACGGGGAGCTGTTTTTT. Protein sequence: CASTRSGSDGELFF.

The chain has TRBV5-1 and TRBJ1-2; D might be TRBD1 (5 bases). The CDR3 length is 15 residues. The V and J ends lost 1 base and 3 bases respectively, with 13 bases between them. Germline values: CDR1 SGHRS, CDR2 YFSETQ. The CDR3 DNA is TGCGCCAGCAGCTTGACCGTCCTCAGGGACTATGGCTACACCTTC. Amino acid sequence: CASSLTVLRDYGYTF.

This clone was seen a handful of times. This sample includes further DNA sequences coding for the same CDR3. The chain carries TRBV5-5 and TRBJ1-1; D is possibly TRBD1 (6 bases). CDR1 and CDR2 from the germline V gene are SGHKS and YYEKEE (reference sequence). The CDR3 is 14 residues long. V lost 0 bases, J lost 4 bases, and 10 bases lay in between. This CDR3 is CASSLAGVGTEAFF. The CDR3 DNA is TGTGCCAGCAGCTTGGCAGGGGTCGGCACTGAAGCTTTCTTT.

This clone was detected once. The V gene is TRBV19, the J gene TRBJ2-3; D call uncertain. The germline V and J ends were trimmed by 5 bases and 6 bases, with 12 bases remaining between them. This CDR3 is 13 amino acids long. CDR1 LNHDA and CDR2 SQIVND come from the germline V gene (reference sequence). The CDR3 is CASSAPESDTQYF. DNA for the CDR3: TGTGCCAGTAGTGCCCCGGAGTCCGATACGCAGTATTTT. Together with reference TRBV19 and TRBJ2-3, the CDR3 gives the full variable domain: DGGITQSPKYLFRKEGQNVTLSCEQNLNHDAMYWYRQDPGQGLRLIYYSQIVNDFQKGDIAEGYSVSREKKESFPLTVTSAQKNPTAFYLCASSAPESDTQYFGPGTRLTVL.

The chain joins TRBV7-6 to TRBJ2-5, with 13 bases lining up with TRBD2. V shed 6 bases and J 5 bases; nucleotides not matched to a gene: 9. CDR3 length equals 16 residues. Germline V gene sequence: CDR1 SGHVS, CDR2 FNYEAQ. CDR3 region: CASSGLAGAPGETQYF. Here the CDR3 DNA reads TGTGCCAGCAGTGGACTAGCGGGAGCCCCGGGGGAGACCCAGTACTTC.

V and J are TRBV14 and TRBJ2-4; a weak D match, TRBD2 (5 bases). CDR1 and CDR2 from the germline V gene are SGHDN and FVKESK. Trimming removed 1 base at V and 2 bases at J, with 9 bases between. The CDR3 length is 15 residues. In DNA form, the CDR3 reads TGTGCCAGCAGCCAAGGACTACTACCCAAAAACATTCAGTACTTC. It encodes CASSQGLLPKNIQYF.

This chain uses TRBV4-1 with TRBJ2-2, with 11 bases matching TRBD1. The ends lost 4 bases at V and 0 bases at J; junction bases unmatched: 7. Germline values: CDR1 MGHRA, CDR2 YSYEKL. The CDR3 is made up of 18 amino acids. The CDR3 spells CASSLGQGAISNTGELFF. CDR3 nucleotides: TGCGCCAGCAGCCTCGGACAGGGGGCAATATCGAACACCGGGGAGCTGTTTTTT.

The chain employs TRBV7-2 and TRBJ2-2; TRBD2 aligns across 7 bases. Germline CDR1 and CDR2: SGHTA and FQGNSA. Losses at the gene ends were 6 bases for V and 5 bases for J; bases not matched to a gene: 6. The CDR3 runs to 14 residues. The DNA for the CDR3 is TGTGCCAGCAGTGTCAAAGCGGGAACCGGGGAGCTGTTTTTT. Residues: CASSVKAGTGELFF.

The chain has TRBV30 and TRBJ1-2; TRBD1 might be the D (6 bases). Germline CDR1 reads GTSNPN; CDR2 reads SVGIG (reference sequence). The CDR3 is 11 amino acids. V dropped 0 bases and J dropped 12 bases, with 11 bases sitting between them. The CDR3: CAWSVAQGDTF. The CDR3 nucleotides read TGTGCCTGGAGTGTGGCACAGGGAGACACCTTC.

Regarding this clone: The sample holds other DNA sequences that translate to the same CDR3. This chain connects TRBV18 to TRBJ2-5; D might be TRBD2 (5 bases). The germline CDR1 and CDR2 sequences are KGHSH and LQKENI. The CDR3 length is 13 residues. The V gene lost 3 bases and the J gene lost 2 bases, with 7 bases spanning the gap. The chain's CDR3 is CASSPRDQETQYF. The CDR3, as DNA: TGTGCCAGCTCACCCCGGGATCAAGAGACCCAGTACTTC. The full variable domain, completed using reference TRBV18 and TRBJ2-5, is NAGVMQNPRHLVRRRGQEARLRCSPMKGHSHVYWYRQLPEEGLKFMVYLQKENIIDESGMPKERFSAEFPKEGPSILRIQQVVRGDSAAYFCASSPRDQETQYFGPGTRLLVL.

V and J are TRBV29-1 and TRBJ1-2; D ambiguous. This CDR3 comprises 13 residues. CDR1 is SQVTM and CDR2 is ANQGSEA in the germline V gene. V was trimmed by 1 base and J by 2 bases, leaving 8 bases between them. The CDR3 region is CSVEAGQNYGYTF. The CDR3, as DNA: TGCAGCGTTGAAGCCGGGCAGAACTATGGCTACACCTTC.

CDR3 nucleotide sequence: TGTGCCAGCAGTCCCAGTATGTATCAGCCCCAGCATTTT. It encodes CASSPSMYQPQHF. This chain uses TRBV6-5 with TRBJ1-5; D is undetermined. Germline V CDR1 and CDR2: MNHEY, SVGAGI. This CDR3 is built from 13 residues. The ends were cut back, 5 bases at V and 5 bases at J, with 10 bases in the middle.

This clone was observed a single time. The gene calls are TRBV5-1 and TRBJ1-1; D may be TRBD1 (6 bases). Germline CDR1 is SGHRS and CDR2 is YFSETQ. Trimming took 4 bases from V and 4 from J, leaving 14 bases between them. CDR3 length equals 14 residues. CDR3 sequence reads: CASSPAEGGTEAFF. The DNA of the CDR3 is TGCGCCAGCAGCCCGGCGGAGGGGGGCACTGAAGCTTTCTTT.

V usage is TRBV18 and J usage is TRBJ2-7; TRBD2 matches 8 bases. V dropped 8 bases and J dropped 4; count of bases not matched to a gene: 7. Germline CDR1 is KGHSH and CDR2 is LQKENI. The CDR3 covers 13 residues. CDR3 loop: CASAPGLGYEQYF. For the CDR3, the DNA is TGTGCCAGCGCCCCGGGACTAGGGTACGAGCAGTACTTC.

V is TRBV29-1 and J is TRBJ1-2; 7 bases agree with TRBD1. This CDR3 contains 14 residues. Germline-derived CDR1 and CDR2 are SQVTM and ANQGSEA. Unmatched junction bases numbered 6, after V lost 1 base and J lost 4 bases. This CDR3 reads CSVEGEGALYGYTF. In DNA, the CDR3 is TGCAGCGTTGAAGGAGAGGGGGCTCTCTATGGCTACACCTTC.

The J gene is TRBJ1-2, the V gene TRBV6-5; 8 bases line up with TRBD1. V gave up 2 bases and J gave up 7 bases; unmatched junction bases: 9. The CDR3 is 15 amino acids. Germline values: CDR1 MNHEY, CDR2 SVGAGI. The CDR3 is CASSYGGQGFLGYTF. CDR3 DNA: TGTGCCAGCAGTTACGGCGGACAGGGTTTCCTTGGCTACACCTTC.

The chain links TRBV7-3 to TRBJ2-1; unclear D gene. In germline, CDR1 is SGHTA, CDR2 FQGTGA. This CDR3 spans 13 amino acids. V was trimmed by 5 bases and J by 5 bases, leaving 10 bases between them. The CDR3 coding sequence is TGTGCCAGCAGCCTCGCGCAAAACAATGAGCAGTTCTTC. Protein sequence: CASSLAQNNEQFF.

The chain recombines TRBV5-4 with TRBJ2-5; possibly TRBD1 or TRBD2 for D (5 bases each). Germline V CDR1 and CDR2: SGHNT, YYREEE (reference sequence). Trimming stripped 1 base from V and 3 bases from J, with 16 bases between. This CDR3 spans 16 amino acids. The DNA for the CDR3 is TGTGCCAGCAGCTTGATAGTTTACGGGACGGAAGAGACCCAGTACTTC. This codes for CASSLIVYGTEETQYF. Full variable domain (missing parts from reference TRBV5-4 and TRBJ2-5): ETGVTQSPTHLIKTRGQQVTLRCSSQSGHNTVSWYQQALGQGPQFIFQYYREEENGRGNFPPRFSGLQFPNYSSELNVNALELDDSALYLCASSLIVYGTEETQYFGPGTRLLVL.

The chain uses TRBV6-5 and TRBJ2-4; tentatively, D is TRBD1 (6 bases). There are 13 residues in the CDR3. Germline loops: CDR1 MNHEY, CDR2 SVGAGI. The V end lost 6 bases, the J end lost 9 bases, and 15 bases lay between the germline ends. CDR3 loop: CASSRQGTLIQYF. The CDR3 DNA follows: TGTGCCAGCAGCCGCCAGGGGACACTCATTCAGTACTTC.

This clone was counted only a few times. The rearrangement uses TRBV7-9 and TRBJ1-5, with D unclear. The V end was cut by 3 bases, the J end by 8 bases, with 17 bases between. Germline CDR1 and CDR2: SEHNR and FQNEAQ (reference sequence). There are 15 residues in the CDR3. The CDR3 DNA reads TGTGCCAGCAGCTTGGGCATTCTTGCAGAGGAGCCCCAGCATTTT. It yields the protein CASSLGILAEEPQHF.

The chain has TRBV11-1 and TRBJ2-2; tentatively, D is TRBD2 (6 bases). Deletions cut 7 bases from V and 5 bases from J, with 14 bases between. Germline V CDR1 and CDR2: SGHAT, FQDESV (reference sequence). CDR3 length: 14 residues. The CDR3 sequence: CASTPPGLTGELFF. The CDR3 nucleotides read TGTGCCAGCACCCCCCCGGGACTGACCGGGGAGCTGTTTTTT.